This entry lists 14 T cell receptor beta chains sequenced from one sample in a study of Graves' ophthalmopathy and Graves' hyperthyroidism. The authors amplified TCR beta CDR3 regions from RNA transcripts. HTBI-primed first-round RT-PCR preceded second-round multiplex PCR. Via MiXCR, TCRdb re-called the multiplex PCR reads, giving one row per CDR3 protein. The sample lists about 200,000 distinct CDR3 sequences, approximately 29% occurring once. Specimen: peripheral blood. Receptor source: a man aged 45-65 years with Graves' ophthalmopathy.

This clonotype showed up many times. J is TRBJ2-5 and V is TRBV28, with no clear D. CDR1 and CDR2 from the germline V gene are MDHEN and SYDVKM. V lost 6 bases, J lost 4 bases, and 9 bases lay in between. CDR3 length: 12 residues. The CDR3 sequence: CASSGARETQYF. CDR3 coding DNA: TGTGCCAGCAGCGGAGCGCGAGAGACCCAGTACTTC.

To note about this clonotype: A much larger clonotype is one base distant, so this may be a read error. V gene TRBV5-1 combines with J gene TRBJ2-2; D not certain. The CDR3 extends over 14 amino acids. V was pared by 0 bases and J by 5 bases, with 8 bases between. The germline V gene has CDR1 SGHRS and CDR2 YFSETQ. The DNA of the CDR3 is TGCGCCAGCAGCTTGGAGGTCGAGACCGGGGAGCTGTTTTTT. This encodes CASSLEVETGELFF.

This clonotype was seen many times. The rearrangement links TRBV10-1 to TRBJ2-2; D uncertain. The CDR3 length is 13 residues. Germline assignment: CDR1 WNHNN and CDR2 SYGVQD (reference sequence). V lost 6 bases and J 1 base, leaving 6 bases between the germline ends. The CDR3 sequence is CASSPWNTGELFF. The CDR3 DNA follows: TGCGCCAGCAGCCCTTGGAACACCGGGGAGCTGTTTTTT.

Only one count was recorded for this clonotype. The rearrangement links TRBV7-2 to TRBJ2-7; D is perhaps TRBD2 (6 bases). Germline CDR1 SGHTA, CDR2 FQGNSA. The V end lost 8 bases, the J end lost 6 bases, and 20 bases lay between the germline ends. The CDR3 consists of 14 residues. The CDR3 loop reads CASDTGVFRTEQYF. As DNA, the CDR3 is TGTGCCAGCGACACGGGAGTGTTTCGAACCGAGCAGTACTTC.

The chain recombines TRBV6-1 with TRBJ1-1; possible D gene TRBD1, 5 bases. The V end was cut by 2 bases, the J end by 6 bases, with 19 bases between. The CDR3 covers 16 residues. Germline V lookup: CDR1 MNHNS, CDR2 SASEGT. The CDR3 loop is CASSENGARANSEAFF. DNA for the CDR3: TGTGCCAGCAGTGAAAATGGAGCCAGGGCCAATTCTGAAGCTTTCTTT.

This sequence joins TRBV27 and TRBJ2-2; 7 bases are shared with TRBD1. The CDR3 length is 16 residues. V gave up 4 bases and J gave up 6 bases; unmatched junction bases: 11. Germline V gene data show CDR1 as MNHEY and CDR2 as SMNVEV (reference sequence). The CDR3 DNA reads TGTGCCAGCAGTTCCCCGTCGGGACAGCGGTCCGGGGAGCTGTTTTTT. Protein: CASSSPSGQRSGELFF.

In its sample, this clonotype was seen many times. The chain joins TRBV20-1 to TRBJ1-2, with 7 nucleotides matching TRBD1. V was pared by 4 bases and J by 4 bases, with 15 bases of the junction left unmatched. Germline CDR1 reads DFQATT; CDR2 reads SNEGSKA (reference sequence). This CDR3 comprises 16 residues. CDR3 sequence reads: CSATGDRTSNSYGYTF. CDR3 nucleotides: TGCAGTGCTACCGGGGACAGAACAAGTAATTCCTATGGCTACACCTTC.

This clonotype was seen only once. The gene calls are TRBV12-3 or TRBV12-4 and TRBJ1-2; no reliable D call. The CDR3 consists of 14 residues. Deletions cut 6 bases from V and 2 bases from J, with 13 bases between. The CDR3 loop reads CASSPSGRNYGYTF. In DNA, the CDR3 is TGTGCCAGCAGCCCCTCCGGCAGGAACTATGGCTACACCTTC.

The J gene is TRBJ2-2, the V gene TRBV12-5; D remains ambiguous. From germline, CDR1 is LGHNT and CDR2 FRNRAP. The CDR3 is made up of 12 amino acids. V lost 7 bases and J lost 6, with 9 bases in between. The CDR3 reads CASARPAGELFF. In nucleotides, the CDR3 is TGTGCTAGTGCCCGGCCCGCCGGGGAGCTGTTTTTT. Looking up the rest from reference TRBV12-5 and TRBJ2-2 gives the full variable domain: DARVTQTPRHKVTEMGQEVTMRCQPILGHNTVFWYRQTMMQGLELLAYFRNRAPLDDSGMPKDRFSAEMPDATLATLKIQPSEPRDSAVYFCASARPAGELFFGEGSRLTVL.

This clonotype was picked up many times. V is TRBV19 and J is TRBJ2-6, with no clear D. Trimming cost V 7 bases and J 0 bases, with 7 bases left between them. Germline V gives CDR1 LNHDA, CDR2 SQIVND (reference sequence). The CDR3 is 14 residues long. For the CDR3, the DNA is TGTGCCAGTATTGACCGCTCTGGGGCCAACGTCCTGACTTTC. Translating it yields CASIDRSGANVLTF.

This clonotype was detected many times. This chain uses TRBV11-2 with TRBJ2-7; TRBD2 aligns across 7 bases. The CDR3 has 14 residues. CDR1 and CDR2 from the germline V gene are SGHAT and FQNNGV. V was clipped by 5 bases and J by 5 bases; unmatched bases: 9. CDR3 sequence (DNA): TGTGCCAGCAGCCCACAGACTAGCATCCACGAGCAGTACTTC. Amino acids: CASSPQTSIHEQYF.

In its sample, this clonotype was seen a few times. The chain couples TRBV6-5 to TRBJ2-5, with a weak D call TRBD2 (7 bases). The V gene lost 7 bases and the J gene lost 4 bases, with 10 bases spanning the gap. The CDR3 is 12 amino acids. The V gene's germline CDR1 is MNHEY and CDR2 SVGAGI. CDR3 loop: CASKGGGETQYF. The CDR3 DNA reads TGTGCCAGCAAGGGAGGGGGAGAGACCCAGTACTTC.

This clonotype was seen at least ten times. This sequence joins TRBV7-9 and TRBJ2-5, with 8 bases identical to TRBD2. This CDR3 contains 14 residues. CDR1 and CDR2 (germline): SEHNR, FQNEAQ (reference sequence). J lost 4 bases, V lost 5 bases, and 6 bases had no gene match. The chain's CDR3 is CASSQTSVLETQYF. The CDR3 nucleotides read TGTGCCAGCAGCCAGACTAGCGTACTAGAGACCCAGTACTTC.

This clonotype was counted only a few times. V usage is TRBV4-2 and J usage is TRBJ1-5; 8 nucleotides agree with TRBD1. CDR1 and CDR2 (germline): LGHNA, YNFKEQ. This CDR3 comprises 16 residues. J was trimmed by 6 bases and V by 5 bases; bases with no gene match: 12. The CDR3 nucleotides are TGTGCCAGCAGCTCCCTAGACAGGGGTAGGGCTCAGCCCCAGCATTTT. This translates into CASSSLDRGRAQPQHF.